The sequence of this TCR beta chain was determined in a study of blood T cells in healthy people across ages. A J-beta primer mix and a sample-barcoded 5' primer were used in a second PCR of roughly 6 to 11 cycles. TCRdb re-analysed the 5' RACE reads in MiXCR, keeping a single row per CDR3 protein. In the table there are approximately 760,000 distinct CDR3 sequences, approximately 25% of which are singletons. The CDR3 length is 19 residues. CDR1 and CDR2 (germline): SEHNR, FQNEAQ (reference sequence). V lost 4 bases and J lost 2; bases outside the gene matches: 19. This same sample was also part of a study on T cells of mothers and their children.

The TCR sequence derives from a boy under 18 in good health. This sequence joins TRBV7-9 and TRBJ2-7; TRBD1 matches 8 bases. Sequenced sample: blood. The DNA of the CDR3 is TGTGCCAGCAGCTCCGCGAACCGGGACAGGTTTATTGGAACCTACGAGCAGTACTTC. Its protein is CASSSANRDRFIGTYEQYF. The variable domain in full, with the rest retrieved from reference TRBV7-9 and TRBJ2-7, is DTGVSQNPRHKITKRGQNVTFRCDPISEHNRLYWYRQTLGQGPEFLTYFQNEAQLEKSRLLSDRFSAERPKGSFSTLEIQRTEQGDSAMYLCASSSANRDRFIGTYEQYFGPGTRLTVT.